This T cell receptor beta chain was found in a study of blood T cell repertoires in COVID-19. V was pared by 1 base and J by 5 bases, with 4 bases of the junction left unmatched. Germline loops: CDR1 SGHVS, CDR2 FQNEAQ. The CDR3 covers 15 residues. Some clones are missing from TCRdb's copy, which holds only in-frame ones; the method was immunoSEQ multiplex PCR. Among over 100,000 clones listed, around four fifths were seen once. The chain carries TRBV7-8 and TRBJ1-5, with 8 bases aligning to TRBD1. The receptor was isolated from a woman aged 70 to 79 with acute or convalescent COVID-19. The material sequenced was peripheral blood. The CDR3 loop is CASSLVSGGDQPQHF. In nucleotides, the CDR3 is TGTGCCAGCAGCTTAGTTTCAGGGGGCGATCAGCCCCAGCATTTT.